The next 31 T cell receptor beta chains were all read from a single sample in a study of OX40 agonist ivuxolimab in advanced cancers. Profiled with immunoSEQ multiplex PCR; TCRdb holds only in-frame clones, not every one. The sample contains more than 60,000 clones, under 85% of which appear only once. The sample here was CD4+ or CD8+ T cells sorted from blood, taken in a trial of the OX40 agonist ivuxolimab. The receptors here all came from an adult with an advanced solid tumor such as melanoma, head and neck, liver or kidney cancer.

This chain connects TRBV30 to TRBJ2-5; a possible D gene is TRBD2 (5 bases). Trimming removed 7 bases from V and 5 bases from J, with 14 bases in between. Germline V gene sequence: CDR1 GTSNPN, CDR2 SVGIG (reference sequence). The CDR3 totals 12 residues. The CDR3 sequence is CALKGRRETQYF. The CDR3, as DNA: TGTGCCTTAAAAGGGCGGAGGGAGACCCAGTACTTC. Full variable domain (outside the CDR3, taken from reference TRBV30 and TRBJ2-5): SQTIHQWPATLVQPVGSPLSLECTVEGTSNPNLYWYRQAAGRGLQLLFYSVGIGQISSEVPQNLSASRPQDRQFILSSKKLLLSDSGFYLCALKGRRETQYFGPGTRLLVL.

The rearrangement links TRBV11-2 to TRBJ2-2, with a weak D call TRBD1 (6 bases). Germline CDR1 and CDR2: SGHAT and FQNNGV. CDR3 length: 15 residues. The V end was cut by 1 base, the J end by 5 bases, with 11 bases between. The CDR3: CASSLGAGVTGELFF. CDR3 sequence (DNA): TGTGCCAGCAGCTTAGGGGCAGGGGTGACCGGGGAGCTGTTTTTT.

This clone was found once. The V and J genes are TRBV6-5 and TRBJ1-4; D is undetermined. CDR1 and CDR2 from the germline V gene are MNHEY and SVGAGI. Trimming cost V 0 bases and J 1 base, with 0 bases left between them. The CDR3 runs 13 residues. In nucleotides, the CDR3 is TGTGCCAGCAGTTACTCAACTAATGAAAAACTGTTTTTT. This gives the protein CASSYSTNEKLFF.

The V and J genes are TRBV5-8 and TRBJ2-5; D is undetermined. The CDR3 consists of 11 residues. The V end lost 6 bases, the J end lost 5 bases, and 8 bases lay between the germline ends. The germline gives CDR1 SGHTS, CDR2 YDEGEE. The CDR3 DNA reads as TGTGCCAGCACCCCCGGTGAGACCCAGTACTTC. The encoded protein is CASTPGETQYF.

The chain couples TRBV27 to TRBJ2-3, with TRBD2 as a possible D gene (7 bases). The CDR3 is 15 amino acids. Germline V gene lookup returns CDR1 MNHEY and CDR2 SMNVEV (reference sequence). The V and J ends lost 7 bases and 5 bases respectively, with 19 bases between them. The CDR3 DNA reads as TGTGCCAGCATCAAGGGGGGGGGCCTTGGAGATACGCAGTATTTT. Amino acids: CASIKGGGLGDTQYF.

The CDR3 spells CASSYAPSLNSPLHF. The CDR3 DNA is TGTGCCAGCAGTTATGCCCCAAGCTTGAATTCACCCCTCCACTTT. The chain joins TRBV6-5 to TRBJ1-6; D call uncertain. The CDR3 runs 15 residues. The V and J ends lost 3 bases and 7 bases respectively, with 13 bases between them. In germline, CDR1 is MNHEY, CDR2 SVGAGI.

The chain couples TRBV6-5 to TRBJ1-2, with D possibly being TRBD1 (5 bases). CDR1 and CDR2 (germline): MNHEY, SVGAGI. With 8 bases removed from V and 4 bases from J, the gap between germline ends came to 20 bases. The CDR3 has 15 residues. CDR3 DNA sequence: TGTGCCAGCTCCAACACCTACGACAGCACCTATGGCTACACCTTC. Amino acid sequence: CASSNTYDSTYGYTF.

This chain links TRBV7-8 with TRBJ2-1; weak D call: TRBD2 (6 bases). There are 14 residues in the CDR3. The ends were cut back, 5 bases at V and 15 bases at J, with 23 bases in the middle. Germline CDR1 SGHVS, CDR2 FQNEAQ. CDR3 in amino acids: CASSPLRFGSLPFF. In DNA, the CDR3 is TGTGCCAGCAGCCCTCTAAGGTTCGGGAGCCTCCCGTTCTTC.

The chain is built from TRBV9 and TRBJ2-1; TRBD2 matches 8 bases. The germline gives CDR1 SGDLS, CDR2 YYNGEE. V lost 0 bases to trimming and J lost 4 bases; unmatched junction nucleotides: 6. This CDR3 is 16 amino acids long. The chain's CDR3 is CASSVGVSGAYNEQFF. In DNA form, the CDR3 reads TGTGCCAGCAGCGTAGGGGTTAGCGGGGCTTACAATGAGCAGTTCTTC.

The chain has TRBV14 and TRBJ2-5, with no clear D. The germline CDR1 and CDR2 sequences are SGHDN and FVKESK. The ends were cut back, 4 bases at V and 0 bases at J, with 12 bases in the middle. CDR3 length: 15 amino acids. Here the CDR3 reads CASSLGPINQETQYF. CDR3 DNA: TGTGCCAGCAGCCTCGGGCCCATTAACCAAGAGACCCAGTACTTC.

The chain links TRBV25-1 to TRBJ2-7; 8 nucleotides agree with TRBD1. This CDR3 has 17 amino acids. The V and J ends lost 4 bases and 3 bases, in that order; junction bases with no gene match: 14. Germline V gene data show CDR1 as MGHDK and CDR2 as SYGVNS. CDR3 DNA: TGTGCCAGCAGTGGCCTGCACAGGGGGATCGGTAGCTACGAGCAGTACTTC. Translating it yields CASSGLHRGIGSYEQYF.

The genes are TRBV9 and TRBJ1-1; no firm D call. Germline V gene data show CDR1 as SGDLS and CDR2 as YYNGEE. This CDR3 spans 15 amino acids. Trimming took 3 bases from V and 0 from J, leaving 12 bases between them. The CDR3 loop is CASSGPVGLNTEAFF. Written as DNA, the CDR3 is TGTGCCAGCAGCGGGCCAGTGGGCTTGAACACTGAAGCTTTCTTT.

This clone was recorded a few times. The chain employs TRBV4-3 and TRBJ2-1; 7 positions match TRBD2. The CDR3 covers 14 residues. Trimming took 0 bases from V and 7 from J; bases not matched to a gene: 3. Germline V gene lookup returns CDR1 LGHNA and CDR2 YSLEER. The CDR3 reads CASSQEPSGNEQFF. CDR3 coding DNA: TGCGCCAGCAGCCAAGAGCCTAGCGGAAATGAGCAGTTCTTC.

The rearrangement uses TRBV4-3 and TRBJ2-3; D is undetermined. Per the germline V gene, CDR1 is LGHNA and CDR2 is YSLEER. This CDR3 is built from 16 residues. The V end lost 1 base, the J end lost 5 bases, and 16 bases lay between the germline ends. This chain's CDR3 is CASSQVGSSSLDTQYF. The CDR3 DNA follows: TGCGCCAGCAGCCAAGTAGGGTCGAGTAGTTTAGATACGCAGTATTTT.

The sample holds a few counts of this clone. The chain joins TRBV2 to TRBJ1-5, with 7 nucleotides matching TRBD1. CDR1 and CDR2 from the germline V gene are SNHLY and FYNNEI. Trimming took 6 bases from V and 5 from J; bases not matched to a gene: 10. The CDR3 is made up of 15 amino acids. CDR3 sequence reads: CASRRGTADHQPQHF. Written as DNA, the CDR3 is TGTGCCAGCAGGAGAGGGACAGCCGATCATCAGCCCCAGCATTTT.

The chain carries TRBV11-2 and TRBJ1-2; D is unresolved. The CDR3 has 14 residues. Germline CDR1 and CDR2: SGHAT and FQNNGV. Trimming pared 1 base from V and 8 bases from J, leaving 14 bases between. The DNA of the CDR3 is TGTGCCAGCAGCTTAGCACATGGGTCTGACGGCTACACCTTC. This translates into CASSLAHGSDGYTF.

This clone was observed once. The chain has TRBV5-5 and TRBJ2-1, with D maybe TRBD1 (5 bases). The germline V and J ends were trimmed by 2 bases and 0 bases, with 9 bases remaining between them. Germline lookup yields CDR1 SGHKS and CDR2 YYEKEE (reference sequence). The CDR3 has 15 amino acids. Written as DNA, the CDR3 is TGTGCCAGCAGCTTTCTAGGGGACTCCTACAATGAGCAGTTCTTC. Amino acids: CASSFLGDSYNEQFF.

The chain carries TRBV7-3 and TRBJ2-3, with 14 bases that match TRBD2. Per the germline V gene, CDR1 is SGHTA and CDR2 is FQGTGA. The CDR3 covers 18 residues. V shed 2 bases, J shed 3 bases, and the junction held 7 bases outside the gene matches. Here the CDR3 reads CASSLGPGLAGATDTQYF. The CDR3 coding sequence is TGTGCCAGCAGCTTAGGTCCGGGACTAGCGGGGGCTACAGATACGCAGTATTTT.

This clone has just one count. This CDR3 reads CASSPIRRGNIEYGYTF. Here the CDR3 DNA reads TGTGCCAGCAGCCCGATACGAAGGGGGAATATTGAATATGGCTACACCTTC. The gene calls are TRBV11-2 and TRBJ1-2; weak D call: TRBD1 (6 bases). Germline lookup yields CDR1 SGHAT and CDR2 FQNNGV. V was pared by 5 bases and J by 5 bases, with 24 bases between. There are 17 residues in the CDR3.

V and J are TRBV6-1 and TRBJ2-3; no reliable D call. The CDR3 has 17 residues. CDR1 is MNHNS and CDR2 is SASEGT in the germline V gene. V dropped 4 bases and J dropped 0 bases, with 17 bases sitting between them. Written as DNA, the CDR3 is TGTGCCAGCAGTGGACGAGGAAACTTGATTAGCACAGATACGCAGTATTTT. Translating gives CASSGRGNLISTDTQYF.

V gene TRBV7-3 combines with J gene TRBJ2-2, with D perhaps TRBD1 or TRBD2 (5 bases each). Germline-derived CDR1 and CDR2 are SGHTA and FQGTGA. The CDR3 runs 16 residues. Deletions cut 5 bases from V and 0 bases from J, with 13 bases between. The CDR3 spells CASSPRLGANTGELFF. The CDR3 nucleotides are TGTGCCAGCAGCCCCCGATTGGGGGCGAACACCGGGGAGCTGTTTTTT.

The chain carries TRBV28 and TRBJ2-1; 7 bases map to TRBD1. With V trimmed by 6 bases and J by 6 bases, 8 bases remained unmatched. Per the germline V gene, CDR1 is MDHEN and CDR2 is SYDVKM. The CDR3 consists of 14 residues. The CDR3 is CASRLQGMGNEQFF. The CDR3 DNA sequence: TGTGCCAGCAGGCTACAGGGGATGGGCAATGAGCAGTTCTTC.

The chain uses TRBV5-6 and TRBJ1-1, with TRBD1 identical over 7 bases. This CDR3 region has 14 residues. Germline-derived CDR1 and CDR2 are SGHDT and YYEEEE. V was clipped by 1 base and J by 5 bases; unmatched bases: 5. Written as DNA, the CDR3 is TGTGCCAGCAGCTTGACAGGGGCGGATACTGAAGCTTTCTTT. It specifies CASSLTGADTEAFF.

The chain employs TRBV7-9 and TRBJ1-1; no clear D gene. The ends were cut back, 5 bases at V and 8 bases at J, with 12 bases in the middle. CDR3 length: 12 residues. Germline assignment: CDR1 SEHNR and CDR2 FQNEAQ (reference sequence). The CDR3 loop is CASSLSEAEAFF. In DNA, the CDR3 is TGTGCCAGCAGCCTATCAGAAGCCGAAGCTTTCTTT. Complete variable domain (other parts from reference TRBV7-9 and TRBJ1-1): DTGVSQNPRHKITKRGQNVTFRCDPISEHNRLYWYRQTLGQGPEFLTYFQNEAQLEKSRLLSDRFSAERPKGSFSTLEIQRTEQGDSAMYLCASSLSEAEAFFGQGTRLTVV.

This clone appeared a single time. Sequence at one end of the junction differs from germline and may be a read error. The chain carries TRBV7-9 and TRBJ1-2; D perhaps matches TRBD1 (6 bases). Germline loops: CDR1 SEHNR, CDR2 FQNEAQ (reference sequence). CDR3 size: 16 residues. CDR3 residues: CASSLSAGAANYGYTF. The DNA of the CDR3 is TGTGCCAGCAGCTTGAGTGCGGGGGCGGCTAATTATGGCTACACCTTC. The full variable domain, rest sourced from reference TRBV7-9 and TRBJ1-2, is DTGVSQNPRHKITKRGQNVTFRCDPISEHNRLYWYRQTLGQGPEFLTYFQNEAQLEKSRLLSDRFSAERPKGSFSTLEIQRTEQGDSAMYLCASSLSAGAANYGYTFGSGTRLTVV.

The chain uses TRBV7-2 and TRBJ2-7, with 9 bases identical to TRBD1. J gave up 5 bases and V 6 bases, and 14 bases lay outside the gene matches. The length of the CDR3 is 16 residues. Germline loops: CDR1 SGHTA, CDR2 FQGNSA. The CDR3 is CASRQSGTGFWNEQYF. As DNA, the CDR3 is TGTGCCAGCAGGCAATCCGGGACAGGGTTCTGGAACGAGCAGTACTTC.

The chain couples TRBV6-1 to TRBJ2-3, with 8 bases that match TRBD2. This CDR3 spans 14 amino acids. V lost 8 bases to trimming and J lost 2 bases; unmatched junction nucleotides: 6. In germline, CDR1 is MNHNS, CDR2 SASEGT. In DNA, the CDR3 is TGTGCCAGCGGGGGACTAGGGAACACAGATACGCAGTATTTT. It is translated as CASGGLGNTDTQYF.

The rearrangement links TRBV18 to TRBJ1-1, with 7 bases identical to TRBD1. J lost 4 bases, V lost 4 bases, and 9 bases had no gene match. This CDR3 comprises 15 residues. Germline assignment: CDR1 KGHSH and CDR2 LQKENI. CDR3 protein: CASSLDREMFTEAFF. CDR3 DNA sequence: TGTGCCAGCTCACTAGACAGGGAAATGTTCACTGAAGCTTTCTTT.

Only one count was recorded for this clone. The chain carries TRBV18 and TRBJ1-1; no reliable D call. V shed 0 bases and J shed 5 bases, with 7 bases lying between them. The CDR3 totals 13 residues. Germline V gene lookup returns CDR1 KGHSH and CDR2 LQKENI. The DNA for the CDR3 is TGTGCCAGCTCACCACCTCTAGCGACTGAAGCTTTCTTT. Its translation is CASSPPLATEAFF.

This clone was picked up a small number of times. The chain is built from TRBV11-3 and TRBJ1-6; 8 bases are a match to TRBD1. Germline lookup yields CDR1 SGHNT and CDR2 YENEEA. This CDR3 contains 14 residues. The V and J ends lost 7 bases and 6 bases, in that order; junction bases with no gene match: 5. The CDR3 sequence: CASNSGGTNSPLHF. The CDR3 region has the DNA TGTGCCAGCAACTCAGGGGGCACTAATTCACCCCTCCACTTT.

V and J are TRBV7-2 and TRBJ1-4, with D perhaps TRBD1 (6 bases). Looked up from germline, CDR1 is SGHTA and CDR2 is FQGNSA. The V end lost 3 bases, the J end lost 7 bases, and 12 bases lay between the germline ends. The CDR3 runs 14 residues. The DNA of the CDR3 is TGTGCCAGCAGCTTTAGAGGGGGGTCTGAAAAACTGTTTTTT. Its protein product is CASSFRGGSEKLFF.